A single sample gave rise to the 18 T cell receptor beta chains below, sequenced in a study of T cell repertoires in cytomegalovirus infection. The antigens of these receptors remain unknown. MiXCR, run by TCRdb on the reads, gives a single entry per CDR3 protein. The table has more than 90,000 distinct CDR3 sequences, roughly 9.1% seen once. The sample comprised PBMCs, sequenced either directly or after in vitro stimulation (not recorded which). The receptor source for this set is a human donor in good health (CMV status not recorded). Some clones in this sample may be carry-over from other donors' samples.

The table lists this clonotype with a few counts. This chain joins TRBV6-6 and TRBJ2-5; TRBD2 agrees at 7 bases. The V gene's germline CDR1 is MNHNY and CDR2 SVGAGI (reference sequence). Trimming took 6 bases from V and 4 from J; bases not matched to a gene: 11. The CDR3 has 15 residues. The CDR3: CASSPDTGGGETQYF. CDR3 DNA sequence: TGTGCCAGCAGCCCGGATACGGGAGGTGGAGAGACCCAGTACTTC.

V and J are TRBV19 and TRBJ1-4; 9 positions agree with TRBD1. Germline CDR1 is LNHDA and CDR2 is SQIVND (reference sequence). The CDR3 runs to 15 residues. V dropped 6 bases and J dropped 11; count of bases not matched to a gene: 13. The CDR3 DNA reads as TGTGCCAGTAGCAAAAGAGGACAGGGGATCGAGAAACTGTTTTTT. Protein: CASSKRGQGIEKLFF.

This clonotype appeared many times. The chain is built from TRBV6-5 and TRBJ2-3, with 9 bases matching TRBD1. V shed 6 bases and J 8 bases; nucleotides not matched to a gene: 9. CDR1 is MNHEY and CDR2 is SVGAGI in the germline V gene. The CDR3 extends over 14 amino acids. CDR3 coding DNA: TGTGCCAGCAGGGGACAGGGTAAACCGGGTACGCAGTATTTT. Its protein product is CASRGQGKPGTQYF.

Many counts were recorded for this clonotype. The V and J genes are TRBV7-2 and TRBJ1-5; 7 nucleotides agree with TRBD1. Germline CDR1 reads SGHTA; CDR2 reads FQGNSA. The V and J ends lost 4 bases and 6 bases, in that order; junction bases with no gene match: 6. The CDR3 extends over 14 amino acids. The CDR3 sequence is CASSYDRDSQPQHF. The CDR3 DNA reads TGTGCCAGCAGCTACGACAGGGATTCTCAGCCCCAGCATTTT.

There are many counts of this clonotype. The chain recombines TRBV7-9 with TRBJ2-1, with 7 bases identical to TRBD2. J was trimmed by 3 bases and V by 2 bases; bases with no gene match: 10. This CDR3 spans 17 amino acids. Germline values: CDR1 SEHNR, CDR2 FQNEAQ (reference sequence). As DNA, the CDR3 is TGTGCCAGCAGCTTATCAACCCCCGGGACTATCTACAATGAGCAGTTCTTC. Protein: CASSLSTPGTIYNEQFF.

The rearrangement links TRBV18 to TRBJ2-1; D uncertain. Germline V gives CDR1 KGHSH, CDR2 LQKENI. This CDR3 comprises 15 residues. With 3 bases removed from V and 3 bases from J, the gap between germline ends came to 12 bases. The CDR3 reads CASSPPYPNYNEQFF. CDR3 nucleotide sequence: TGTGCCAGCTCACCCCCATACCCCAACTACAATGAGCAGTTCTTC.

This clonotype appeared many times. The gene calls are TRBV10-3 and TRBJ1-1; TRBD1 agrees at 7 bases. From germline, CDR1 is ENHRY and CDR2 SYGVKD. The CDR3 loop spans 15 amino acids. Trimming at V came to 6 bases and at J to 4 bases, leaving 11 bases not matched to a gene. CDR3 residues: CAIRSDRAWSTEAFF. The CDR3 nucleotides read TGTGCCATCAGATCCGACAGGGCTTGGAGCACTGAAGCTTTCTTT.

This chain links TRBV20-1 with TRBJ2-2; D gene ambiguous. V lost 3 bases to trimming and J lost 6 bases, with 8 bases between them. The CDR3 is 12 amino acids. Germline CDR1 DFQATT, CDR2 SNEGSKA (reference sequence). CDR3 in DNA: TGCAGTGCTAGTGGAAGGGCCGGGGAGCTGTTTTTT. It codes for CSASGRAGELFF.

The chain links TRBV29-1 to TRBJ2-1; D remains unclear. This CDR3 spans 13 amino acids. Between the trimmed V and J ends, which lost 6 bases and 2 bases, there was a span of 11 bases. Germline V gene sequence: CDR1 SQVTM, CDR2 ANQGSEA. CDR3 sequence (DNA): TGCAGCGTAGAGTCGTCCACCTACAATGAGCAGTTCTTC. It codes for CSVESSTYNEQFF.

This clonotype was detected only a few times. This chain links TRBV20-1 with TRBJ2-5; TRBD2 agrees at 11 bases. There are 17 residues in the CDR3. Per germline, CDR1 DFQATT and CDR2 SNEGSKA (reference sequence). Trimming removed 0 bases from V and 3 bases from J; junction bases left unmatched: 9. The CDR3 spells CSARDMDSGRVEETQYF. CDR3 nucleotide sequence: TGCAGTGCTAGAGATATGGATAGCGGGAGGGTGGAAGAGACCCAGTACTTC.

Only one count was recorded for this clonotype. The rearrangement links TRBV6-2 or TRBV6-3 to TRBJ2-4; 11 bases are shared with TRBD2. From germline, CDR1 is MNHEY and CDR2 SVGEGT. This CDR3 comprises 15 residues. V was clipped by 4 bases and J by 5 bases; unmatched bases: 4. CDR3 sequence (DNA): TGTGCCAGCAGTTTAGCGGGAGGGCCTCAAAACATTCAGTACTTC. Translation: CASSLAGGPQNIQYF.

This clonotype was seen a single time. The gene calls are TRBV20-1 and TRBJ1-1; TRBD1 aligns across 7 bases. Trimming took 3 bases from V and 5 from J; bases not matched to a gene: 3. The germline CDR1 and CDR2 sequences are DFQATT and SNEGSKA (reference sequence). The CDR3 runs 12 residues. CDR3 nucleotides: TGCAGTGCTAGTCCAGGGGGAACTGAAGCTTTCTTT. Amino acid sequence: CSASPGGTEAFF.

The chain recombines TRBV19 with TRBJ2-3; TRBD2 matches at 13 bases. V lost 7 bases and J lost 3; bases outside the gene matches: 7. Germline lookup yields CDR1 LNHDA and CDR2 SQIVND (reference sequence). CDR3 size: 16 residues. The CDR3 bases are TGTGCCAGTAACGGACTAGCGGGAGTCCTTACAGATACGCAGTATTTT. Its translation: CASNGLAGVLTDTQYF.

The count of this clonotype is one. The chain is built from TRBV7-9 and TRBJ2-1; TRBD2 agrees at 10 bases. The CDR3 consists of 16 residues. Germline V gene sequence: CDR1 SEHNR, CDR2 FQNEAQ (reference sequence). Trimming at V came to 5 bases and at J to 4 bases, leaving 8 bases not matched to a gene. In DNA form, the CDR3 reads TGTGCCAGCAGCGGGTTAACTAGCGGGACGTACAATGAGCAGTTCTTC. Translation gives CASSGLTSGTYNEQFF. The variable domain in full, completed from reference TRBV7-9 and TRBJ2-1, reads DTGVSQNPRHKITKRGQNVTFRCDPISEHNRLYWYRQTLGQGPEFLTYFQNEAQLEKSRLLSDRFSAERPKGSFSTLEIQRTEQGDSAMYLCASSGLTSGTYNEQFFGPGTRLTVL.

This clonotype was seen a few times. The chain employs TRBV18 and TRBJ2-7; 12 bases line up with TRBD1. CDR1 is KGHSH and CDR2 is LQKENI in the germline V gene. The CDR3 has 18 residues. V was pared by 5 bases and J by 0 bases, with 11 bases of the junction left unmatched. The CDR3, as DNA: TGTGCCAGCTCATCGGGACAGGGGGCTAGCGGTACCTCCTACGAGCAGTACGTC. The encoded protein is CASSSGQGASGTSYEQYV.

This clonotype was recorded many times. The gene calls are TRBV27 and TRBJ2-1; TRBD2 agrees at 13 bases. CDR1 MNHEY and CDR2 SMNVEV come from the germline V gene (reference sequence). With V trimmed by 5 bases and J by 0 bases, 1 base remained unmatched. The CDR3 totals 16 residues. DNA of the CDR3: TGTGCCAGCAGTCGGACTAGCGGGGGCTCCTACAATGAGCAGTTCTTC. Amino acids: CASSRTSGGSYNEQFF.

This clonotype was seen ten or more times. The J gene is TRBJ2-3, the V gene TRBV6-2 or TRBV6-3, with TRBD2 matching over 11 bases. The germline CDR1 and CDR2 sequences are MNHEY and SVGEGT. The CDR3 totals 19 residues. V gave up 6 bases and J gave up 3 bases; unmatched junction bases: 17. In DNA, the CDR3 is TGTGCCAGCAGCTGGTCGGGACTAGCGGTCACGCACGGAACAGATACGCAGTATTTT. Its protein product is CASSWSGLAVTHGTDTQYF.

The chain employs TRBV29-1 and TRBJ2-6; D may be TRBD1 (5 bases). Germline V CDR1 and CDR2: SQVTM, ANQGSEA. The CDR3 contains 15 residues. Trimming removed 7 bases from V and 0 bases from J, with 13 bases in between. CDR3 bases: TGCAGCGCGACCCAGGGATTCTCTGGGGCCAACGTCCTGACTTTC. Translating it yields CSATQGFSGANVLTF.